One TCR beta chain is described in this entry. Source study methods: It was from reference gene primer amplification that nucleated cell counts were estimated. Libraries were prepared by immunoSEQ multiplex PCR; TCRdb keeps only in-frame clonotypes and omits some of them. The DNA was the basis for D and trimming; V, J and clone size are from that table. The repertoire holds about 270,000 clones, with less than 90% as singletons. From germline, CDR1 is SGHAT and CDR2 FQNNGV. The length of the CDR3 is 16 residues. J gave up 4 bases and V 4 bases, and 10 bases lay outside the gene matches. This entry belongs to a study of blood T cell repertoires in COVID-19. Study-wide context: In each case, the material was cDNA or gDNA derived from T cells, B-cell-depleted T cells, or PBMCs.

Participants reported their clinical history, and cohort assignment relied on those reports. The sequenced sample consisted of PBMCs or T cells enriched from blood (not recorded which). The sequence came from a woman aged 45-65 years who had recovered from COVID-19. This rearrangement joins TRBV11-2 to TRBJ2-5; 9 positions match TRBD2. CDR3 loop: CASSYNSGRGAETQYF. The CDR3, as DNA: TGTGCCAGCAGCTACAATAGCGGGAGAGGGGCAGAGACCCAGTACTTC.